Given below is one TCR beta chain in context. Its antigen is not known. Built from TCR beta cDNA, the libraries had unique molecular identifiers in them. T cells numbering roughly 1 to 10 million yielded a few hundred thousand cDNA molecules. TCRdb independently ran MiXCR on the PCR reads; one entry per CDR3 protein. The sample carries a few hundred thousand distinct CDR3 sequences, roughly 45% recorded once. These data come from a study of post-analysis software for immune sequencing data. Study-wide points: TRBV5-6, TRBV5-1 and TRBV20-1 were among a handful of TRBV segments more frequent in patients than controls. Significantly lower normalized Chao1 diversity was found in patients with multiple sclerosis relative to controls.

This CDR3 is 17 amino acids long. The germline gives CDR1 DFQATT, CDR2 SNEGSKA (reference sequence). V lost 4 bases to trimming and J lost 8 bases; unmatched junction nucleotides: 18. The sequencing input was blood. The source of this sequence is a girl between 5 and 17 years old with multiple sclerosis. The rearrangement joins TRBV20-1 to TRBJ2-1; TRBD1 agrees at 9 bases. In DNA, the CDR3 is TGCAGTGCTAAGGGGAGGACAGGGGCTCCCCGCCTGGATGAGCAGTTCTTC. Protein sequence: CSAKGRTGAPRLDEQFF.